The clone carrying this T cell receptor (beta chain) was seen just once. As yet, its antigen is unknown. Donors were nominally healthy when sampled, though unrecorded immune exposures were likely. The sample originates from a study of cytomegalovirus exposure and HLA in healthy donors. Overall study findings and caveats: The authors later found TCR association rates varying by HLA locus, with DRB1 most and HLA-C fewest. The majority of TCR sequences were rare, yet some public TCRs appeared in many donors. In vitro experiments confirmed that a few CMV-associated chains were specific for CMV antigens.

The CDR3 is made up of 13 amino acids. Deletions cut 9 bases from V and 0 bases from J, with 10 bases between. Looked up from germline, CDR1 is ENHRY and CDR2 is SYGVKD. PCR used 60 Vbeta primers and 13 Jbeta primers. Some clones are missing from TCRdb's copy, which holds only in-frame ones; the method was immunoSEQ multiplex PCR. The repertoire holds 130,000 to 150,000 clones, with roughly 75% as singletons. This chain connects TRBV10-3 to TRBJ2-3, with D maybe TRBD1 (6 bases). The sample taken for sequencing was PBMCs. The TCR sequence derives from a man aged 35-49 years in good health and CMV-seropositive. The CDR3 protein is CAIRGISTDTQYF. The DNA of the CDR3 is TGTGCCATTAGGGGGATCAGCACAGATACGCAGTATTTT.